This TCR beta chain emerged from a study of response to subunit inactivated influenza vaccine. Whole-study results and caveats: Only a handful of new T cells, the authors suggested, are recruited with each seasonal influenza vaccination.

This clonotype appeared many times. Its target is unknown. This CDR3 contains 16 residues. V was clipped by 3 bases and J by 2 bases, with 15 bases between them. The germline gives CDR1 PRHDT, CDR2 FYEKMQ (reference sequence). TCRdb processed the RT-PCR reads anew with MiXCR; each CDR3 protein has one entry. The profile covers about 650,000 distinct CDR3 sequences, with 11% to 15% appearing a single time and about 7.6% taken by the ten largest. The chain couples TRBV13 to TRBJ2-3; possibly TRBD1 or TRBD2 for D (6 bases each). The sequences come from PBMCs from blood, collected 14 to 15 days before vaccination. This TCR derives from a man aged 50 to 60 who received an inactivated influenza vaccine. The chain's CDR3 is CASSFLRGLTTDTQYF. As DNA, the CDR3 is TGTGCCAGCAGCTTTTTACGGGGGCTTACCACAGATACGCAGTATTTT.